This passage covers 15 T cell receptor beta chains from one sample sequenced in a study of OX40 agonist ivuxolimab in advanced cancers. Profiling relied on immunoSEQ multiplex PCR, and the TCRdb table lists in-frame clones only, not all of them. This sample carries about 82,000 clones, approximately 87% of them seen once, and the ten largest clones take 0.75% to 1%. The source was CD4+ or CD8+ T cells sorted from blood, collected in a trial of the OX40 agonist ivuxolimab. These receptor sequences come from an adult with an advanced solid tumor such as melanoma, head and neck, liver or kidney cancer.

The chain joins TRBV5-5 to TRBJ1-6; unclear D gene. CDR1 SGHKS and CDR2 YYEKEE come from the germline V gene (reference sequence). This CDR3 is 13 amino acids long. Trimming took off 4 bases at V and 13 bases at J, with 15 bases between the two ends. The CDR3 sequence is CASSPDEDRPLHF. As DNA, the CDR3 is TGTGCCAGCAGCCCGGACGAAGACCGCCCCCTCCACTTT.

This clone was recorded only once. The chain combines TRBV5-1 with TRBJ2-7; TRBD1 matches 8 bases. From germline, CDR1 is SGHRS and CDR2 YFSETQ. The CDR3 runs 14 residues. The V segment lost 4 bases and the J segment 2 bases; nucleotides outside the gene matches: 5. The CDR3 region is CASSNGQGPYEQYF. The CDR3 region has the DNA TGCGCCAGCAGCAACGGACAGGGTCCCTACGAGCAGTACTTC. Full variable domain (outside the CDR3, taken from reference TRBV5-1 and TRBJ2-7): KAGVTQTPRYLIKTRGQQVTLSCSPISGHRSVSWYQQTPGQGLQFLFEYFSETQRNKGNFPGRFSGRQFSNSRSEMNVSTLELGDSALYLCASSNGQGPYEQYFGPGTRLTVT.

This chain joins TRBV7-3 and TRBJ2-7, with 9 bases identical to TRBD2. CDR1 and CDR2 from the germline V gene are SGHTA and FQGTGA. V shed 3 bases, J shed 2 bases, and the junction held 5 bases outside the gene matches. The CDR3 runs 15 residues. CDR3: CASSFSGGLAYEQYF. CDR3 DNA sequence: TGTGCCAGCAGCTTTAGCGGGGGCCTTGCCTACGAGCAGTACTTC.

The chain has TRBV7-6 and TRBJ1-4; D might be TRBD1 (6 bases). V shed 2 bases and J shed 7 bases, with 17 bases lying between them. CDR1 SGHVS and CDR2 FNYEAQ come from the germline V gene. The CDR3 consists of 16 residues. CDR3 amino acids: CASSLSFRGRGEKLFF. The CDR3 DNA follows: TGTGCCAGCAGCTTAAGTTTTAGGGGGAGAGGTGAAAAACTGTTTTTT.

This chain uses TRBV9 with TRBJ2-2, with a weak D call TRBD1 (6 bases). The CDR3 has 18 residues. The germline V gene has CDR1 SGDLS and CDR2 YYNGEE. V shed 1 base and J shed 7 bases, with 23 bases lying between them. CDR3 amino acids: CASSVRGGGGSTRGELFF. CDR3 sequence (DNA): TGTGCCAGCAGCGTAAGGGGTGGGGGCGGATCCACTCGCGGGGAGCTGTTTTTT. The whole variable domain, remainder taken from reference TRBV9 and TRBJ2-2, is DSGVTQTPKHLITATGQRVTLRCSPRSGDLSVYWYQQSLDQGLQFLIQYYNGEERAKGNILERFSAQQFPDLHSELNLSSLELGDSALYFCASSVRGGGGSTRGELFFGEGSRLTVL.

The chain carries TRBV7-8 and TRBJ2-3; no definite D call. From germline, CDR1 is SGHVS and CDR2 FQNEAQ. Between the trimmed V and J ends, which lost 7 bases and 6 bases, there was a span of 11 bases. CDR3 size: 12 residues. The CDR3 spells CASTPLGDTQYF. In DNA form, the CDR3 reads TGTGCCAGCACCCCGCTCGGGGATACGCAGTATTTT.

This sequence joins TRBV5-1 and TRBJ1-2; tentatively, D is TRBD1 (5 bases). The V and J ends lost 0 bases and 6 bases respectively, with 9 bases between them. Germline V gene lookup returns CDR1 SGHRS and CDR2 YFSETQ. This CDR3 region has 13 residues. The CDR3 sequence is CASSLAGRDGYTF. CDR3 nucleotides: TGCGCCAGCAGCTTGGCGGGCAGGGATGGCTACACCTTC.

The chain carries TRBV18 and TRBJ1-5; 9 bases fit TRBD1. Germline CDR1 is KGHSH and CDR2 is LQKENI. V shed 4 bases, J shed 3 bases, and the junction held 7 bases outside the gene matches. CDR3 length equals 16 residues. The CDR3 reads CASSLWDRVVNQPQHF. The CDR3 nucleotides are TGTGCCAGCTCACTATGGGACAGGGTGGTCAATCAGCCCCAGCATTTT.

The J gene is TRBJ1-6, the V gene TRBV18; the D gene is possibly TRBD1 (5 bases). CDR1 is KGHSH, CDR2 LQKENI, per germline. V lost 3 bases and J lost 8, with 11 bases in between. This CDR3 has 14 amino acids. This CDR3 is CASSPTDQYSPLHF. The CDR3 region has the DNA TGTGCCAGCTCACCGACAGACCAATATTCACCCCTCCACTTT. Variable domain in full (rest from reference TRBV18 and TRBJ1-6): NAGVMQNPRHLVRRRGQEARLRCSPMKGHSHVYWYRQLPEEGLKFMVYLQKENIIDESGMPKERFSAEFPKEGPSILRIQQVVRGDSAAYFCASSPTDQYSPLHFGNGTRLTVT.

The CDR3, as DNA: TGTGCCAGCAGCCCCTTGAGGGCGGGGGCCACTTTATTCAATGAGCAGTTCTTC. Amino acid sequence: CASSPLRAGATLFNEQFF. V and J are TRBV7-9 and TRBJ2-1; weak D call: TRBD2 (7 bases). Germline CDR1 reads SEHNR; CDR2 reads FQNEAQ (reference sequence). V was trimmed by 5 bases and J by 6 bases, leaving 26 bases between them. This CDR3 is built from 18 residues.

The CDR3 sequence: CASSSAVNTEAFF. The CDR3 region has the DNA TGCGCCAGCAGCTCGGCTGTGAACACTGAAGCTTTCTTT. V gene TRBV5-1 combines with J gene TRBJ1-1, with no clear D. The germline V gene encodes CDR1 SGHRS and CDR2 YFSETQ. The CDR3 length is 13 residues. V lost 3 bases to trimming and J lost 0 bases, with 6 bases between them. Drawing the rest from reference TRBV5-1 and TRBJ1-1, the complete variable domain is KAGVTQTPRYLIKTRGQQVTLSCSPISGHRSVSWYQQTPGQGLQFLFEYFSETQRNKGNFPGRFSGRQFSNSRSEMNVSTLELGDSALYLCASSSAVNTEAFFGQGTRLTVV.

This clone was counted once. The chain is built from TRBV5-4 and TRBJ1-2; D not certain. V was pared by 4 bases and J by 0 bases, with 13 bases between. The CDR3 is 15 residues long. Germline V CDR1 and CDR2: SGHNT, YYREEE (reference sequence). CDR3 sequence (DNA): TGTGCCAGCAGCCCCCACGAGGCCCCTAACTATGGCTACACCTTC. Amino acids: CASSPHEAPNYGYTF.

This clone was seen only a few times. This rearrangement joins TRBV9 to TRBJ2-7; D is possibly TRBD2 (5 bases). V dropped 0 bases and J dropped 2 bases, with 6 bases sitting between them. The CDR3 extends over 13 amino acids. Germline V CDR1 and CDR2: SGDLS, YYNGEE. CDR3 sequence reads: CASSVDGTYEQYF. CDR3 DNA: TGTGCCAGCAGCGTAGACGGGACCTACGAGCAGTACTTC.

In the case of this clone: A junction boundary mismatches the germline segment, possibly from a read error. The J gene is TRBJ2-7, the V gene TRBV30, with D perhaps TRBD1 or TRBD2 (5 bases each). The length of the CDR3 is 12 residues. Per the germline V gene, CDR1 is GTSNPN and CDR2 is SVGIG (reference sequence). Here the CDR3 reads CAWSSPGRDGFF. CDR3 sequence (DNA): TGTGCCTGGAGTTCCCCAGGTCGGGACGGTTTCTTC.

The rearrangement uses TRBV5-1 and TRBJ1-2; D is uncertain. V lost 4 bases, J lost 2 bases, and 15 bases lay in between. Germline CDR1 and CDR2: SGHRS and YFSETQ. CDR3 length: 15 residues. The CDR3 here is CASSPTAYSNYGYTF. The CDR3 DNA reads TGCGCCAGCAGCCCTACGGCGTACTCCAACTATGGCTACACCTTC.